The 25 T cell receptor beta chains below come from one sample, sequenced in a study of tumor-infiltrating lymphocytes in primary liver carcinoma. Co-extraction yielded RNA and DNA from roughly 20-30 mg of unsorted bulk tissue. A constant-region primer primed TCR beta cDNA synthesis from about 0.55 ug of total RNA. Nested multiplex PCR, run for three rounds with slightly modified ARM-PCR, yielded TCR beta libraries. TRBV1-TRBV30 forward and Cbeta reverse primers drove the first two approximately 10-cycle rounds. MiXCR, applied by TCRdb to the multiplex PCR reads, yields one record per CDR3 protein. This sample has under 150,000 distinct CDR3 sequences, with around 70% found just once. Sequencing used tumor-adjacent normal liver tissue. The receptors come from a woman aged 55 to 70 with primary liver carcinoma and hepatitis B virus infection.

This chain connects TRBV5-6 to TRBJ1-1; the D is unclear. CDR1 and CDR2 (germline): SGHDT, YYEEEE. This CDR3 has 14 residues. Written as DNA, the CDR3 is TGTGTCAACAGCCGCCCCCGGGTCTACACTGAAGCTTTCTTT. Its protein product is CVNSRPRVYTEAFF.

This clonotype was counted at least ten times. The chain uses TRBV7-9 and TRBJ1-1, with D hard to call. This CDR3 has 13 residues. V was trimmed by 6 bases and J by 1 base, leaving 9 bases between them. Per germline, CDR1 SEHNR and CDR2 FQNEAQ (reference sequence). The CDR3 region has the DNA TGTGCCAGCAGAAGGCAGGAGAACACTGAAGCTTTCTTT. Translating it yields CASRRQENTEAFF.

The chain uses TRBV28 and TRBJ1-2, with no clear D. This CDR3 is 14 amino acids long. V lost 6 bases and J 3 bases, leaving 14 bases between the germline ends. Looked up from germline, CDR1 is MDHEN and CDR2 is SYDVKM. The CDR3 here is CASSRGSPDYGYTF. Here the CDR3 DNA reads TGTGCCAGCAGCCGAGGATCTCCAGACTATGGCTACACCTTC.

On this clonotype: Relative to the germline gene, one junction end is altered; a read error may explain this. This chain joins TRBV6-4 and TRBJ2-2; 8 bases map to TRBD2. CDR1 is MRHNA, CDR2 SNTAGT, per germline. The CDR3 sequence is 16 residues long. The CDR3 spells CASSRLAGGDTGGLFF. CDR3 nucleotides: TGTGCCAGCAGTCGCCTAGCGGGTGGGGACACCGGGGGGCTGTTTTTT.

With respect to this clonotype: A read error may be the cause here, since a much bigger clone is one base away. This chain connects TRBV28 to TRBJ2-7; TRBD1 matches at 9 bases. With V trimmed by 3 bases and J by 6 bases, 9 bases remained unmatched. This CDR3 spans 15 amino acids. CDR1 and CDR2 from the germline V gene are MDHEN and SYDVKM. The CDR3 DNA reads as TGTGCCAGCAGTTTCACAGGGGGCGGTCTTAGCGAGCAGTACTTC. Translated, it gives CASSFTGGGLSEQYF.

Worth noting for this clonotype: Here the CDR3 omits its conserved ending phenylalanine or tryptophan, so a read error is the likely source. V is TRBV30 and J is TRBJ2-3, with 13 bases fitting TRBD2. This CDR3 is 16 amino acids long. Germline CDR1 and CDR2: GTSNPN and SVGIG (reference sequence). V was pared by 2 bases and J by 6 bases, with 8 bases of the junction left unmatched. CDR3 coding DNA: TGTGCCTGGAGTCAAGGGGGGACTAGCGGGATTGATACGCAGTATATT. It is translated as CAWSQGGTSGIDTQYI.

Regarding this clonotype: At one end the junction does not follow the germline gene, possibly because of a read error. The V gene is TRBV11-2, the J gene TRBJ2-3; 7 bases are shared with TRBD1. Germline assignment: CDR1 SGHAT and CDR2 FQNNGV. The CDR3 runs 13 residues. CDR3 amino acids: CTSSLDRVDTQYF. As DNA, the CDR3 is TGTACCAGCAGCTTAGACAGGGTTGATACGCAGTATTTT.

This clonotype showed up just a few times. Compared with germline, one end of the junction differs, possibly owing to a read error. The chain has TRBV11-2 and TRBJ1-4, with TRBD1 identical over 7 bases. The germline V gene has CDR1 SGHAT and CDR2 FQNNGV. This CDR3 comprises 18 residues. CDR3 sequence reads: CTSSLSVWTGRTDEKLFF. Written as DNA, the CDR3 is TGTACCAGCAGCTTAAGCGTCTGGACAGGTCGGACTGATGAAAAACTGTTTTTT.

On this clonotype itself: This likely comes from a read error, as the CDR3 has no conserved phenylalanine or tryptophan at its end. J is TRBJ1-1 and V is TRBV29-1; weak D call: TRBD1 (6 bases). This CDR3 region has 13 residues. Germline V lookup: CDR1 SQVTM, CDR2 ANQGSEA. The CDR3 region is CSVGGGSYSEAFY. In DNA, the CDR3 is TGCAGCGTTGGGGGGGGCAGCTACTCTGAGGCTTTCTAT.

For this clonotype: This is likely a read error, given that the CDR3 carries no conserved phenylalanine or tryptophan at its end. This sequence joins TRBV28 and TRBJ2-2; D call uncertain. The germline V gene encodes CDR1 MDHEN and CDR2 SYDVKM. Deletions cut 7 bases from V and 1 base from J, with 13 bases between. CDR3 size: 15 residues. CDR3 residues: CASNFARVNTGELFV. The DNA for the CDR3 is TGTGCCAGCAATTTTGCTCGTGTGAACACCGGGGAGCTGTTTGTT.

This clonotype was picked up many times. The CDR3 nucleotides read TGTGCCAGCAGTTACGGGCGGGAGGGGAATGAGCAGTTCTTC. Protein sequence: CASSYGREGNEQFF. This chain links TRBV6-5 with TRBJ2-1; TRBD2 matches 9 bases. CDR3 length: 14 residues. J was trimmed by 7 bases and V by 2 bases; bases with no gene match: 3. Germline CDR1 and CDR2: MNHEY and SVGAGI.

This clonotype was seen ten or more times. The V and J genes are TRBV4-2 and TRBJ2-7; D gene uncertain. Germline loops: CDR1 LGHNA, CDR2 YNFKEQ. CDR3 length equals 15 residues. Deletions cut 0 bases from V and 3 bases from J, with 12 bases between. The CDR3 loop reads CASSQDWQPIYEQYF. In DNA form, the CDR3 reads TGTGCCAGCAGCCAAGATTGGCAGCCGATCTACGAGCAGTACTTC.

Concerning this clonotype: A much larger clone lies a single base off, so this may be a read error. The CDR3 DNA reads as TGTGCCACCAGAGATCCGACCATACTTGAGCAGTTCTTC. Translated: CATRDPTILEQFF. The J gene is TRBJ2-1, the V gene TRBV24-1, with no clear D. The CDR3 has 13 amino acids. The germline CDR1 and CDR2 sequences are KGHDR and SFDVKD. Trimming shortened V by 7 bases and J by 9 bases, and 15 bases separated the two germline ends.

Notes on this clonotype: A read error may explain this, as a much larger clone is one base away. CDR3 sequence: CASSFQGAREQFF. The DNA for the CDR3 is TGTGCCAGCAGCTTCCAGGGGGCAAGGGAGCAGTTCTTC. V usage is TRBV7-9 and J usage is TRBJ2-1, with 8 bases identical to TRBD1. The J segment lost 10 bases and the V segment lost 3 bases, leaving 5 bases of the junction unmatched. CDR3 length: 13 amino acids. Looked up from germline, CDR1 is SEHNR and CDR2 is FQNEAQ (reference sequence).

By share of the sample, this clonotype is medium-sized (0.01 to 0.1%). The J gene is TRBJ1-2, the V gene TRBV29-1, with D perhaps TRBD1 (6 bases). Germline assignment: CDR1 SQVTM and CDR2 ANQGSEA. The ends were cut back, 3 bases at V and 8 bases at J, with 22 bases in the middle. The CDR3 extends over 15 amino acids. CDR3 protein: CSVDRGAVGAGGYTF. CDR3 in DNA: TGCAGCGTTGATCGGGGGGCAGTAGGGGCCGGCGGCTACACCTTC.

A word on this clonotype: The CDR3 does not close with the conserved phenylalanine or tryptophan, likely indicating a read error. This chain links TRBV14 with TRBJ2-1; D is perhaps TRBD2 (6 bases). Germline CDR1 is SGHDN and CDR2 is FVKESK. The CDR3 runs 16 residues. As DNA, the CDR3 is TGTGCCAGCAGTCAAGTGGGCGGGACTGGCCTTGGTGAGCAGTTCTCC. This codes for CASSQVGGTGLGEQFS.

On this clonotype itself: This sequence may be a read error, since a much larger clone differs from it by one base. Because the CDR3 is missing its conserved closing phenylalanine or tryptophan, this is likely a read error. The chain is built from TRBV4-1 and TRBJ2-7; the match to TRBD2 covers 8 bases. The trim removed 4 bases at V and 2 bases at J, leaving 7 bases unmatched. Germline V gives CDR1 MGHRA, CDR2 YSYEKL. The CDR3 runs to 15 residues. The CDR3 loop is CASSPLAGGPYEQYL. CDR3 in DNA: TGCGCCAGCAGCCCCCTGGCGGGAGGCCCCTACGAGCAGTACCTC.

This clonotype was counted many times. The chain couples TRBV5-1 to TRBJ2-3, with D unresolved. This CDR3 spans 14 amino acids. Germline CDR1 SGHRS, CDR2 YFSETQ. Between the trimmed V and J ends, which lost 0 bases and 2 bases, there was a span of 7 bases. The CDR3 sequence is CASSLVVDTDTQYF. The CDR3 DNA sequence: TGCGCCAGCAGCTTGGTGGTCGACACAGATACGCAGTATTTT.

This clonotype was picked up many times. The chain couples TRBV10-2 to TRBJ2-1; D gene unclear. The CDR3 runs to 17 residues. The germline V gene encodes CDR1 WSHSY and CDR2 SAAADI. Trimming cost V 3 bases and J 0 bases, with 15 bases left between them. In DNA, the CDR3 is TGCGCCAGCAGTGACCCACTAACCGACGTCTCCTACAATGAGCAGTTCTTC. Residues: CASSDPLTDVSYNEQFF.

This clonotype came up a few times. A much larger clone differs by one base, so this may be a read error. The chain is built from TRBV29-1 and TRBJ2-5, with D possibly being TRBD2 (7 bases). Germline V lookup: CDR1 SQVTM, CDR2 ANQGSEA. CDR3 size: 12 residues. The CDR3 bases are TGCAACGTTGGGAGGGGGGCAGAGACCCAGTACTTC. Translation: CNVGRGAETQYF.

To note about this clonotype: Since the CDR3 does not end with the conserved phenylalanine or tryptophan, this likely comes from a read error. The DNA is left out, because the CDR3 cannot be placed on it with certainty; the CDR3 is given as TCRdb lists it. This chain joins TRBV21-1 and TRBJ1-5; the D call in the table, TRBD1, was not verified against the DNA. TRBV21-1 is a listed pseudogene. The CDR3 extends over 16 residues, inclusive of both ends. CDR3 amino acids: CASTHRTGFGNQPQHL.

This clonotype has a handful of counts. This may come from a read error, since a much larger clone is one base off. This is likely a read error, given that the CDR3 carries no conserved phenylalanine or tryptophan at its end. The CDR3 spells CASSESTGKQFL. The CDR3 DNA reads TGCGCCAGCAGTGAGTCGACCGGGAAGCAGTTCCTC. V is TRBV10-1 and J is TRBJ2-1; possible D gene TRBD2, 5 bases. V lost 0 bases and J 11 bases, leaving 8 bases between the germline ends. There are 12 residues in the CDR3. Germline CDR1 is WNHNN and CDR2 is SYGVQD (reference sequence).

Note on this clonotype: The missing conserved phenylalanine or tryptophan at the end of this CDR3 makes a read error likely. The DNA is omitted, as the CDR3 cannot be located on it reliably, and the CDR3 follows TCRdb's listing. CDR3 sequence: CASGPGRLLSGRDIRYL. The J gene is TRBJ2-4, the V gene TRBV11-2; TRBD2, the table's D call, lacks a check against the DNA. Termini included, the CDR3 measures 17 amino acids. Germline CDR1 is SGHAT and CDR2 is FQNNGV.

The chain joins TRBV5-1 to TRBJ2-1, with a tentative D call TRBD2 (6 bases). Per the germline V gene, CDR1 is SGHRS and CDR2 is YFSETQ. V gave up 3 bases and J gave up 2 bases, with 15 bases separating them. This CDR3 contains 16 residues. In nucleotides, the CDR3 is TGCGCCAGCAGCTCGGAGGCGGGGCGAACCTACAATGAGCAGTTCTTC. This encodes CASSSEAGRTYNEQFF. The full variable domain, in which reference TRBV5-1 and TRBJ2-1 provide the parts outside the CDR3, is KAGVTQTPRYLIKTRGQQVTLSCSPISGHRSVSWYQQTPGQGLQFLFEYFSETQRNKGNFPGRFSGRQFSNSRSEMNVSTLELGDSALYLCASSSEAGRTYNEQFFGPGTRLTVL.

In regard to this clonotype: A much larger clone differs by one base, so this may be a read error. This chain uses TRBV29-1 with TRBJ2-3, with D perhaps TRBD2 (5 bases). Per germline, CDR1 SQVTM and CDR2 ANQGSEA. The CDR3 extends over 14 amino acids. The CDR3 sequence: CNVERAECTDTQYF. For the CDR3, the DNA is TGCAACGTTGAGCGAGCGGAGTGCACAGATACGCAGTATTTT.